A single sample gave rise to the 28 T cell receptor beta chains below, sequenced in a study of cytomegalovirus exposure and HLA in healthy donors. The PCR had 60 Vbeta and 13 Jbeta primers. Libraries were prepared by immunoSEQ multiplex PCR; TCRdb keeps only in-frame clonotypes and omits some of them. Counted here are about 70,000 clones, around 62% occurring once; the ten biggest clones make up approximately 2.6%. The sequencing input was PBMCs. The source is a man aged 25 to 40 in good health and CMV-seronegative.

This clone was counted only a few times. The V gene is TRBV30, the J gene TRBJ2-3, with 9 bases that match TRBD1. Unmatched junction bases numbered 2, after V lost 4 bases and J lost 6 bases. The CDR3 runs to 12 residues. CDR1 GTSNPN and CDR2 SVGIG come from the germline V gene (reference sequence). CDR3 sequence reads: CAWTGTGDTQYF. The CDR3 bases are TGTGCCTGGACCGGGACAGGGGATACGCAGTATTTT.

In DNA, the CDR3 is TGCGCCAGCAGCTTGAGCGGGGGGGTCAATGAGCAGTTCTTC. Protein sequence: CASSLSGGVNEQFF. V gene TRBV5-1 combines with J gene TRBJ2-1, with 10 bases aligning to TRBD2. The CDR3 totals 14 residues. V shed 1 base and J 6 bases; nucleotides not matched to a gene: 1. Germline lookup yields CDR1 SGHRS and CDR2 YFSETQ.

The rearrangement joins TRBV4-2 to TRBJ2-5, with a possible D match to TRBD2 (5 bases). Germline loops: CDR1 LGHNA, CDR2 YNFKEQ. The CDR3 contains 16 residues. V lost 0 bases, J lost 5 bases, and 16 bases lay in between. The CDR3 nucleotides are TGTGCCAGCAGCCAAGATGGCGGGCGTGGCTGGGAGACCCAGTACTTC. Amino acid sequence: CASSQDGGRGWETQYF.

In DNA, the CDR3 is TGCAGCGCTCAGAACTCTGGGGCCAACGTCCTGACTTTC. Its translation: CSAQNSGANVLTF. This rearrangement joins TRBV29-1 to TRBJ2-6; D gene ambiguous. Germline-derived CDR1 and CDR2 are SQVTM and ANQGSEA. The CDR3 runs to 13 residues. V gave up 7 bases and J gave up 0 bases, with 7 bases separating them.

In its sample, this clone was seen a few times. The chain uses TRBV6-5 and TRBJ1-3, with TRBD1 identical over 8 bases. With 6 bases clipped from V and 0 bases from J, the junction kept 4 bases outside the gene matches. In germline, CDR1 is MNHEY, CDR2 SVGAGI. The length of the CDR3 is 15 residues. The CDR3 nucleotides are TGTGCCAGCAGCCTCGGACAGGGCTCTGGAAACACCATATATTTT. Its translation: CASSLGQGSGNTIYF.

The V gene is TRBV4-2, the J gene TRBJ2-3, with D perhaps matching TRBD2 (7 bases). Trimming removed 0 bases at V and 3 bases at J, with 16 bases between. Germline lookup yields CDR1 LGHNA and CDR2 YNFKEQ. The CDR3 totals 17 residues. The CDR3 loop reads CASSQEGAREVTDTQYF. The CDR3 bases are TGTGCCAGCAGCCAAGAGGGGGCACGGGAGGTGACAGATACGCAGTATTTT.

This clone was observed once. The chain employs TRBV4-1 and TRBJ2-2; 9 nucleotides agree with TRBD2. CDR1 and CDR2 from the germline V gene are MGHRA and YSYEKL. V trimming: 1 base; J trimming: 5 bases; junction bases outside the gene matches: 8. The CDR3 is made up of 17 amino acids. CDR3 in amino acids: CASSQALAGDETGELFF. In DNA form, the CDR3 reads TGCGCCAGCAGCCAAGCACTAGCGGGCGACGAAACCGGGGAGCTGTTTTTT.

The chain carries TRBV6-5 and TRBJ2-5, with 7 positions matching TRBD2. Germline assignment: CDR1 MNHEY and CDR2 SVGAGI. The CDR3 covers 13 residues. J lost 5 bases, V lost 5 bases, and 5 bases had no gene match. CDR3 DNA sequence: TGTGCCAGCAGTCGGACTAGGAGGGAGACCCAGTACTTC. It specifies CASSRTRRETQYF.

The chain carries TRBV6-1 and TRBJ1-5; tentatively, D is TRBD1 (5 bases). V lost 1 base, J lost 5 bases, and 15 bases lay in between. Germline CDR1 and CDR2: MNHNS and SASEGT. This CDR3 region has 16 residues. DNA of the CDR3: TGTGCCAGCAGTGAAGTTCTAACGGGGGTAGATCAGCCCCAGCATTTT. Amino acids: CASSEVLTGVDQPQHF.

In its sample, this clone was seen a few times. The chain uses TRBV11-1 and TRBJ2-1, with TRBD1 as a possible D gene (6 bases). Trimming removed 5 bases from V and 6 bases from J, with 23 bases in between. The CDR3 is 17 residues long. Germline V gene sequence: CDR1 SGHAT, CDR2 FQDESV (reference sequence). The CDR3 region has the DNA TGTGCCAGCAGCCCAGTCGGGGACACAAAGAGGGTCAATGAGCAGTTCTTC. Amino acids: CASSPVGDTKRVNEQFF.

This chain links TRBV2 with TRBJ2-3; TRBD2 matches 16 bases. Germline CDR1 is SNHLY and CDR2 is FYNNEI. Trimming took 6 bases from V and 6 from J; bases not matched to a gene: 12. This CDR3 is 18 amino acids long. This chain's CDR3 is CASSPPGLAGGLGDTQYF. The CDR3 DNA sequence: TGTGCCAGCAGCCCACCGGGACTAGCGGGGGGGCTCGGTGATACGCAGTATTTT.

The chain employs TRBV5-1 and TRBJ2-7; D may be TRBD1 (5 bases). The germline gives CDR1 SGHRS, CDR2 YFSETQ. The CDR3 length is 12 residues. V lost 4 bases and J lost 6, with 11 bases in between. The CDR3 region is CASSSQGAEQYF. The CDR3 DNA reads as TGCGCCAGCAGCAGTCAAGGGGCCGAGCAGTACTTC.

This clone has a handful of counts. CDR3 sequence reads: CSLSDRETQYF. The DNA for the CDR3 is TGCAGTCTTAGCGATCGGGAGACCCAGTACTTC. This sequence joins TRBV20-1 and TRBJ2-5, with TRBD2 as a possible D gene (5 bases). V was clipped by 8 bases and J by 5 bases, with 12 bases between them. The CDR3 has 11 amino acids. CDR1 DFQATT and CDR2 SNEGSKA come from the germline V gene (reference sequence).

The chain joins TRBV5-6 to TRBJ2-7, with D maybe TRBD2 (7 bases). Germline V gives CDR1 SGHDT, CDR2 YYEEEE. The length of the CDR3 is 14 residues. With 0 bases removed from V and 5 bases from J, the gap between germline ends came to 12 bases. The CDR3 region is CASSLGGGPNEQYF. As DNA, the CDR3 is TGTGCCAGCAGCTTGGGGGGGGGCCCGAACGAGCAGTACTTC.

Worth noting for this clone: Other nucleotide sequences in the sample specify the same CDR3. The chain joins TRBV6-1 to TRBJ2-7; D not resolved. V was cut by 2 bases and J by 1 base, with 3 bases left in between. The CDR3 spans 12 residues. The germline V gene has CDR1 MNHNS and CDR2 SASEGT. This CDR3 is CASSESSYEQYF. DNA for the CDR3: TGTGCCAGCAGTGAATCGTCCTACGAGCAGTACTTC.

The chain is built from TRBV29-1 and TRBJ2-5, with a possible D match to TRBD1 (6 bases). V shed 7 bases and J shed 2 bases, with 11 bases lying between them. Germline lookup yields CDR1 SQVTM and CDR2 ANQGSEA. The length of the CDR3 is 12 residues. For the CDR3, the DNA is TGCAGCGCCTCCCAGGGGCAAGAGACCCAGTACTTC. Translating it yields CSASQGQETQYF.

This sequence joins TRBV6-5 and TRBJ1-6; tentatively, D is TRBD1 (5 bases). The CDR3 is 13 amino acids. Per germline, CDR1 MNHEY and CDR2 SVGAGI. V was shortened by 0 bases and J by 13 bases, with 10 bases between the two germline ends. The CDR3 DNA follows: TGTGCCAGCAGTTACTCGGCAGGGTTCCCCCTCCACTTT. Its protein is CASSYSAGFPLHF.

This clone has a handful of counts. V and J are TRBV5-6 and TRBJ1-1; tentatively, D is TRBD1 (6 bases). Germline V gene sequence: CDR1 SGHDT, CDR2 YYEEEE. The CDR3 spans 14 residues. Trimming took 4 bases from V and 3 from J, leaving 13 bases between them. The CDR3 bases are TGTGCCAGCAGCAACTACCCAGGGGACACTGAAGCTTTCTTT. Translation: CASSNYPGDTEAFF.

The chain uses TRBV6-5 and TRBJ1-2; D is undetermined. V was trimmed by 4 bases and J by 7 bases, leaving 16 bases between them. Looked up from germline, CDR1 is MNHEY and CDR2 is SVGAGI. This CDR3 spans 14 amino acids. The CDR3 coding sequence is TGTGCCAGCAGTTCCGAGATCAGCGCAACTGGCTACACCTTC. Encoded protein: CASSSEISATGYTF.

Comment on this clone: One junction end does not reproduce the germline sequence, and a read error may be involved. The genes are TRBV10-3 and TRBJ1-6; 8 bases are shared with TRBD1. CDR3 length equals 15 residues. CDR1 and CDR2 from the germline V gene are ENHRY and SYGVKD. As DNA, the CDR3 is TGTGCCATCAGTGACCCAGACAGGGGAGGTTCAACCCTCCACTTT. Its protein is CAISDPDRGGSTLHF.

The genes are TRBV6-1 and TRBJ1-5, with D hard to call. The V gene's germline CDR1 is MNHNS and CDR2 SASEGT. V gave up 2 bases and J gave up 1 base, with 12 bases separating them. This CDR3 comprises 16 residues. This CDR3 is CASSEFSRPSNQPQHF. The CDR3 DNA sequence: TGTGCCAGCAGTGAATTTTCCAGGCCGAGCAATCAGCCCCAGCATTTT.

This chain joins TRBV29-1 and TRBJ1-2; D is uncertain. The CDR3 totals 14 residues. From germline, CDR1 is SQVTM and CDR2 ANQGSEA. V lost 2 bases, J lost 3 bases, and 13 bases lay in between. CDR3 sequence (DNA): TGCAGCGTTGAATCGAGCGGCGCCTACTATGGCTACACCTTC. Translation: CSVESSGAYYGYTF.

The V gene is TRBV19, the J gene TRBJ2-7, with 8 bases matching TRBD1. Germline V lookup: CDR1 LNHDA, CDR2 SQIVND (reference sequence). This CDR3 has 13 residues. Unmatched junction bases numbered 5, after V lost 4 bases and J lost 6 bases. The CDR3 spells CASSTNTGGEQYF. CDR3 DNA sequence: TGTGCCAGTAGTACCAATACAGGGGGCGAGCAGTACTTC.

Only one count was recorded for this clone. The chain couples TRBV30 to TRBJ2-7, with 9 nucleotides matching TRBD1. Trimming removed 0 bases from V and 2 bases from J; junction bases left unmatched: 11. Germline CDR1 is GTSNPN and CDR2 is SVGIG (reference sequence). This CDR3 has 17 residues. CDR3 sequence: CAWSVKGQGTRTYEQYF. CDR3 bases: TGTGCCTGGAGTGTAAAGGGACAGGGAACGAGGACCTACGAGCAGTACTTC.

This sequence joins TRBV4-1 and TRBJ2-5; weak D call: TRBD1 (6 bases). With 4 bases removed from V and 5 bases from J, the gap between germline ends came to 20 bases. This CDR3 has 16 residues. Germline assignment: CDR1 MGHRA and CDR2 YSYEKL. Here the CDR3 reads CASSPGAGGAAETQYF. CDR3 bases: TGCGCCAGCAGCCCAGGCGCTGGGGGCGCGGCGGAGACCCAGTACTTC.

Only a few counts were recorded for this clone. The chain's CDR3 is CASSYRGLASNEQFF. Here the CDR3 DNA reads TGTGCCAGCAGTTACCGGGGTCTAGCGTCCAATGAGCAGTTCTTC. The chain employs TRBV6-5 and TRBJ2-1, with TRBD2 as a possible D gene (6 bases). Germline CDR1 MNHEY, CDR2 SVGAGI. The V and J ends lost 2 bases and 6 bases respectively, with 14 bases between them. The length of the CDR3 is 15 residues.

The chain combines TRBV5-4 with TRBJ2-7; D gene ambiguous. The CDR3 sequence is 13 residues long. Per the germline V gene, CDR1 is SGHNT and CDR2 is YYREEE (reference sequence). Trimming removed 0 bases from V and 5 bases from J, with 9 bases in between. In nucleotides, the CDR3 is TGTGCCAGCAGCTTGGTGGGCCGGAACGAGCAGTACTTC. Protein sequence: CASSLVGRNEQYF. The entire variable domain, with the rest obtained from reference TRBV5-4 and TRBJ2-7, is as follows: ETGVTQSPTHLIKTRGQQVTLRCSSQSGHNTVSWYQQALGQGPQFIFQYYREEENGRGNFPPRFSGLQFPNYSSELNVNALELDDSALYLCASSLVGRNEQYFGPGTRLTVT.

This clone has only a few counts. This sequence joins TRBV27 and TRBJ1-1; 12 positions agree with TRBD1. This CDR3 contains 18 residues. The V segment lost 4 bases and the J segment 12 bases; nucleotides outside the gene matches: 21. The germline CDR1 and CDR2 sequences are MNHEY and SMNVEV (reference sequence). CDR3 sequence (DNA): TGTGCCAGCAGTTCATACCCCGGGACAGGGGGCGCAATGGCGAAAACTTTCTTT. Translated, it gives CASSSYPGTGGAMAKTFF.